Listed below are T cell receptor beta chains from one sample, sequenced in a study of T cell responses to AZD1222 COVID-19 vaccine. Libraries were prepared by immunoSEQ multiplex PCR; TCRdb keeps only in-frame clonotypes and omits some of them. The data contain roughly 150,000 clones, around nine tenths of them seen just once; the ten biggest clones take up about 2%. The sample here was peripheral blood, taken on day 0 of AZD1222 vaccination. All receptors come from an adult in good health. CDR3s include the opening cysteine and the closing phenylalanine or tryptophan. D genes are given only for firm matches. The size field is filled for only some rows; it gives once, few, many or a size class.

clone size: NA
D gene: NA
V gene: TRBV19
J gene: TRBJ1-1
CDR3 protein: CASSIDLQDTEAFF
CDR3 DNA: TGTGCCAGTAGTATAGATCTTCAGGACACTGAAGCTTTCTTT

clone size: NA
D gene: NA
V gene: TRBV5-6
J gene: TRBJ2-7
CDR3 protein: CASSLTARYEQYF
CDR3 DNA: TGTGCCAGCAGCTTAACAGCGAGGTACGAGCAGTACTTC

clone size: NA
D gene: NA
V gene: TRBV27
J gene: TRBJ1-2
CDR3 protein: CASRSFTGPGGYTF
CDR3 DNA: TGTGCCAGCAGAAGCTTTACAGGCCCTGGAGGCTACACCTTC

clone size: few
D gene: NA
V gene: TRBV11-1
J gene: TRBJ1-2
CDR3 protein: CASSFRGGYTF
CDR3 DNA: TGTGCCAGCAGCTTTCGAGGTGGCTACACCTTC

clone size: NA
D gene: TRBD1
V gene: TRBV5-6
J gene: TRBJ2-4
CDR3 protein: CASSLIQGAVAKNIQYF
CDR3 DNA: TGTGCCAGCAGCTTGATTCAGGGGGCCGTAGCCAAAAACATTCAGTACTTC

clone size: NA
D gene: NA
V gene: TRBV7-9
J gene: TRBJ1-1
CDR3 protein: CASSRGQNTEAFF
CDR3 DNA: TGTGCCAGCAGCCGGGGACAGAACACTGAAGCTTTCTTT

clone size: NA
D gene: NA
V gene: TRBV24-1
J gene: TRBJ1-2
CDR3 protein: CATSDSGNYGYTF
CDR3 DNA: TGTGCCACCAGTGATAGCGGTAACTATGGCTACACCTTC

clone size: NA
D gene: NA
V gene: TRBV25-1
J gene: TRBJ1-1
CDR3 protein: CASSEEGLRRTEAFF
CDR3 DNA: TGTGCCAGCAGTGAAGAGGGTTTACGACGGACTGAAGCTTTCTTT

clone size: few
D gene: NA
V gene: TRBV5-1
J gene: TRBJ2-7
CDR3 protein: CASSPEAGRIEQYF
CDR3 DNA: TGCGCCAGCAGCCCGGAGGCCGGGCGGATCGAGCAGTACTTC

clone size: NA
D gene: TRBD2
V gene: TRBV5-1
J gene: TRBJ2-7
CDR3 protein: CASSLMPSGGKQYF
CDR3 DNA: TGCGCCAGCAGCTTGATGCCTAGCGGGGGCAAGCAGTACTTC

clone size: once
D gene: NA
V gene: TRBV18
J gene: TRBJ1-5
CDR3 protein: CASSPEDYSNQPQHF
CDR3 DNA: TGTGCCAGCTCACCAGAAGACTATAGCAATCAGCCCCAGCATTTT

clone size: NA
D gene: NA
V gene: TRBV5-1
J gene: TRBJ1-5
CDR3 protein: CASSLTPGTNQPQHF
CDR3 DNA: TGCGCCAGCAGCTTGACTCCTGGAACTAATCAGCCCCAGCATTTT

clone size: NA
D gene: NA
V gene: TRBV5-4
J gene: TRBJ2-1
CDR3 protein: CASSLMVGGGEQFF
CDR3 DNA: TGTGCCAGCAGCTTGATGGTAGGGGGGGGTGAGCAGTTCTTC

clone size: NA
D gene: NA
V gene: TRBV27
J gene: TRBJ2-7
CDR3 protein: CASGPYEQYF
CDR3 DNA: TGTGCCAGCGGGCCCTACGAGCAGTACTTC

clone size: NA
D gene: NA
V gene: TRBV28
J gene: TRBJ1-5
CDR3 protein: CASKPILGLSNQPQHF
CDR3 DNA: TGTGCCAGCAAACCTATCTTAGGACTTAGCAATCAGCCCCAGCATTTT

clone size: NA
D gene: NA
V gene: TRBV6-5
J gene: TRBJ1-1
CDR3 protein: CASSYSGGGTEAFF
CDR3 DNA: TGTGCCAGCAGTTACTCGGGGGGAGGCACTGAAGCTTTCTTT

clone size: NA
D gene: NA
V gene: TRBV11-3
J gene: TRBJ1-2
CDR3 protein: CASSFWGRADNYGYTF
CDR3 DNA: TGTGCCAGCAGCTTTTGGGGCAGGGCTGACAACTATGGCTACACCTTC

clone size: NA
D gene: TRBD1
V gene: TRBV5-6
J gene: TRBJ1-3
CDR3 protein: CASSPGQGIGNTIYF
CDR3 DNA: TGTGCCAGCAGCCCGGGACAGGGGATAGGAAACACCATATATTTT

clone size: NA
D gene: NA
V gene: TRBV11-1
J gene: TRBJ1-1
CDR3 protein: CASSLQGVNTEAFF
CDR3 DNA: TGTGCCAGCAGCTTACAGGGAGTGAACACTGAAGCTTTCTTT

clone size: NA
D gene: TRBD1
V gene: TRBV25-1
J gene: TRBJ1-5
CDR3 protein: CASSITGESNQPQHF
CDR3 DNA: TGTGCCAGCAGTATTACAGGGGAGAGCAATCAGCCCCAGCATTTT

clone size: NA
D gene: TRBD1
V gene: TRBV19
J gene: TRBJ1-2
CDR3 protein: CATALDRGQYGYTF
CDR3 DNA: TGTGCCACTGCTTTGGACAGGGGGCAATATGGCTACACCTTC

clone size: NA
D gene: NA
V gene: TRBV24-1
J gene: TRBJ1-1
CDR3 protein: CATGGGTGNKAFF
CDR3 DNA: TGTGCCACCGGGGGAGGGACTGGCAACAAAGCTTTCTTT

clone size: NA
D gene: NA
V gene: TRBV9
J gene: TRBJ2-3
CDR3 protein: CASRTGYTQYF
CDR3 DNA: TGTGCCAGCAGGACAGGCTATACGCAGTATTTT

clone size: NA
D gene: TRBD2
V gene: TRBV4-3
J gene: TRBJ2-7
CDR3 protein: CASSQYGGEDEQYF
CDR3 DNA: TGCGCCAGCAGCCAATATGGGGGGGAGGATGAGCAGTACTTC

clone size: NA
D gene: NA
V gene: TRBV23-1
J gene: TRBJ1-5
CDR3 protein: CASIPQENNQPQHF
CDR3 DNA: TGCGCCAGCATTCCCCAGGAAAACAATCAGCCCCAGCATTTT

clone size: NA
D gene: TRBD1
V gene: TRBV6-5
J gene: TRBJ2-7
CDR3 protein: CASSQRTGDLYEQYF
CDR3 DNA: TGTGCCAGCAGCCAGCGGACAGGGGACCTCTACGAGCAGTACTTC

clone size: once
D gene: NA
V gene: TRBV4-2
J gene: TRBJ1-1
CDR3 protein: CASSQEGRGSDTEAFF
CDR3 DNA: TGTGCCAGCAGCCAAGAAGGGCGGGGGTCGGACACTGAAGCTTTCTTT

clone size: once
D gene: TRBD1
V gene: TRBV6-2/TRBV6-3
J gene: TRBJ1-5
CDR3 protein: CASSYPTGTGGAGNQPQHF
CDR3 DNA: TGTGCCAGCAGTTACCCAACCGGGACAGGGGGCGCCGGCAATCAGCCCCAGCATTTT

clone size: NA
D gene: TRBD1
V gene: TRBV7-2
J gene: TRBJ1-6
CDR3 protein: CASSPRQGGTGSPLHF
CDR3 DNA: TGTGCCAGCAGCCCCCGACAGGGAGGAACGGGATCACCCCTCCACTTT

clone size: NA
D gene: NA
V gene: TRBV7-2
J gene: TRBJ1-1
CDR3 protein: CASSRAGAATEAFF
CDR3 DNA: TGTGCCAGCAGCCGTGCGGGGGCGGCAACTGAAGCTTTCTTT

clone size: once
D gene: NA
V gene: TRBV29-1
J gene: TRBJ1-2
CDR3 protein: CSVITANGYTF
CDR3 DNA: TGCAGCGTTATTACCGCGAATGGCTACACCTTC

clone size: NA
D gene: NA
V gene: TRBV5-4
J gene: TRBJ2-1
CDR3 protein: CASSVTSFYEQFF
CDR3 DNA: TGTGCCAGCAGCGTCACTAGTTTCTATGAGCAGTTCTTC

clone size: NA
D gene: NA
V gene: TRBV7-8
J gene: TRBJ2-6
CDR3 protein: CASSSRPGRTGANVLTF
CDR3 DNA: TGTGCCAGCAGCTCAAGGCCAGGGAGGACTGGGGCCAACGTCCTGACTTTC

clone size: NA
D gene: NA
V gene: TRBV29-1
J gene: TRBJ1-2
CDR3 protein: CSGLGPGGYTF
CDR3 DNA: TGCAGCGGTCTCGGTCCCGGAGGCTACACCTTC

clone size: NA
D gene: NA
V gene: TRBV11-2
J gene: TRBJ2-7
CDR3 protein: CASSLVAEGSYEQYF
CDR3 DNA: TGTGCCAGCAGCTTAGTAGCGGAAGGCTCCTACGAGCAGTACTTC

clone size: NA
D gene: NA
V gene: TRBV12-3/TRBV12-4
J gene: TRBJ1-2
CDR3 protein: CASSLDPGNGYTF
CDR3 DNA: TGTGCCAGCAGCTTGGACCCCGGGAATGGCTACACCTTC

clone size: NA
D gene: NA
V gene: TRBV28
J gene: TRBJ1-2
CDR3 protein: CASSPPLNPYGYTF
CDR3 DNA: TGTGCCAGCAGTCCCCCTCTGAACCCCTATGGCTACACCTTC